Listed below are T cell receptor beta chains from one sample, sequenced in a study of shared clonotypes between healthy human individuals. Generated by immunoSEQ multiplex PCR, the TCRdb table keeps only in-frame clones and is missing some. The sample lists 1.5 million to 2.5 million clones; roughly 95% were seen once. Sequenced material: naive CD8+ T cells sorted from blood. The receptors were sampled from a man between 18 and 35 years old in good health. CDR3s include the opening cysteine and the closing phenylalanine or tryptophan. Fields, in order: D gene, clone size, CDR3 length, V gene, J gene, CDR3 DNA, CDR3 protein. The D gene is left open where the match is weak. Clone size appears in some rows only: once, few, many, or a class for an expanded clone.

D gene: TRBD1
clone size: -
CDR3 length: 12
V gene: TRBV7-9
J gene: TRBJ2-3
CDR3 DNA: TGTGCCAGCAGCGGAGACAGGGTGGGGCAGTATTTT
CDR3 protein: CASSGDRVGQYF

D gene: TRBD1
clone size: -
CDR3 length: 15
V gene: TRBV28
J gene: TRBJ2-7
CDR3 DNA: TGTGCCAGCAGTTACGACTACAGGGGAGCATACGAGCAGTACTTC
CDR3 protein: CASSYDYRGAYEQYF

D gene: -
clone size: -
CDR3 length: 13
V gene: TRBV7-6
J gene: TRBJ2-7
CDR3 DNA: TGTGCCAGCAGCGGAGGCCTATTCTACGAGCAGTACTTC
CDR3 protein: CASSGGLFYEQYF

D gene: -
clone size: -
CDR3 length: 15
V gene: TRBV12-5
J gene: TRBJ2-2
CDR3 DNA: TGTGCTAGTGGTTTGATCAGAGATTACACCGGGGAGCTGTTTTTT
CDR3 protein: CASGLIRDYTGELFF

D gene: -
clone size: -
CDR3 length: 12
V gene: TRBV13
J gene: TRBJ2-7
CDR3 DNA: TGTGCCAGCAGCTTAGTCCCCTACGAGCAGTACTTC
CDR3 protein: CASSLVPYEQYF

D gene: TRBD2
clone size: -
CDR3 length: 16
V gene: TRBV2
J gene: TRBJ2-5
CDR3 DNA: TGTGCCAGCAGTGTTGTTAGCGGGGGGGCATTGGAGACCCAGTACTTC
CDR3 protein: CASSVVSGGALETQYF

D gene: -
clone size: -
CDR3 length: 15
V gene: TRBV6-5
J gene: TRBJ2-2
CDR3 DNA: TGTGCCAGCAGTTCTGGGGCCTGGGGTACCGGGGAGCTGTTTTTT
CDR3 protein: CASSSGAWGTGELFF

D gene: -
clone size: -
CDR3 length: 15
V gene: TRBV4-1
J gene: TRBJ2-5
CDR3 DNA: TGCGCCAGCAGCCAAGAGACGGATTGGGAAGAGACCCAGTACTTC
CDR3 protein: CASSQETDWEETQYF

D gene: -
clone size: -
CDR3 length: 14
V gene: TRBV28
J gene: TRBJ2-7
CDR3 DNA: TGTGCCAGCAGCCCCACCTATCAAACCTACGAGCAGTACTTC
CDR3 protein: CASSPTYQTYEQYF

D gene: TRBD1
clone size: -
CDR3 length: 14
V gene: TRBV7-8
J gene: TRBJ2-7
CDR3 DNA: TGTGCCAGCAGCTTCCGGACAGGGACCTACGAGCAGTACTTC
CDR3 protein: CASSFRTGTYEQYF

D gene: TRBD1
clone size: -
CDR3 length: 13
V gene: TRBV7-9
J gene: TRBJ2-7
CDR3 DNA: TGTGCCAGCAGCTCACAGGGGTCGTACGAGCAGTACTTC
CDR3 protein: CASSSQGSYEQYF

D gene: -
clone size: -
CDR3 length: 13
V gene: TRBV27
J gene: TRBJ2-5
CDR3 DNA: TGTGCCAGCAGTCCAGACCCGGGGGAGACCCAGTACTTC
CDR3 protein: CASSPDPGETQYF

D gene: TRBD1
clone size: -
CDR3 length: 14
V gene: TRBV4-1
J gene: TRBJ1-1
CDR3 DNA: TGCGCCAGCAGCCAAGCACGACAGGGCACTGAAGCTTTCTTT
CDR3 protein: CASSQARQGTEAFF

D gene: -
clone size: -
CDR3 length: 14
V gene: TRBV19
J gene: TRBJ1-5
CDR3 DNA: TGTGCCAGTACCCTAGGCCCCGAAAATCAGCCCCAGCATTTT
CDR3 protein: CASTLGPENQPQHF

D gene: TRBD1
clone size: -
CDR3 length: 12
V gene: TRBV7-9
J gene: TRBJ2-7
CDR3 DNA: TGTGCCAGCAGCAACGGACAGGGTGAGCAGTACTTC
CDR3 protein: CASSNGQGEQYF

D gene: -
clone size: -
CDR3 length: 14
V gene: TRBV9
J gene: TRBJ1-1
CDR3 DNA: TGTGCCAGCAGCCCACGGGAGGGAGGCACTGAAGCTTTCTTT
CDR3 protein: CASSPREGGTEAFF

D gene: TRBD1
clone size: -
CDR3 length: 14
V gene: TRBV30
J gene: TRBJ2-7
CDR3 DNA: TGTGCCTGGAGTTCCGGGACAGGGGTTCTCGAGCAGTACTTC
CDR3 protein: CAWSSGTGVLEQYF

D gene: TRBD1
clone size: -
CDR3 length: 16
V gene: TRBV29-1
J gene: TRBJ1-5
CDR3 DNA: TGCAGCGTTGAATTTGGGACAGGGGGATCTAGGCAGCCCCAGCATTTT
CDR3 protein: CSVEFGTGGSRQPQHF

D gene: -
clone size: -
CDR3 length: 13
V gene: TRBV4-2
J gene: TRBJ2-7
CDR3 DNA: TGTGCCAGCAGCCCCACCAAAGGCCACGAGCAGTACTTC
CDR3 protein: CASSPTKGHEQYF

D gene: TRBD1
clone size: -
CDR3 length: 16
V gene: TRBV10-1
J gene: TRBJ2-7
CDR3 DNA: TGCGCCAGCAGTGATATAGCAGGGGGTGAGGCCTACGAGCAGTACTTC
CDR3 protein: CASSDIAGGEAYEQYF

D gene: -
clone size: -
CDR3 length: 20
V gene: TRBV27
J gene: TRBJ2-2
CDR3 DNA: TGTGCCAGCAGTTTATCGATAGCCCACGGGTCTCTCAGTGACACCGGGGAGCTGTTTTTT
CDR3 protein: CASSLSIAHGSLSDTGELFF

D gene: -
clone size: -
CDR3 length: 11
V gene: TRBV6-5
J gene: TRBJ2-7
CDR3 DNA: TGTGCCAGCAGTTTGGGGCCCGAGCAGTACTTC
CDR3 protein: CASSLGPEQYF

D gene: TRBD1
clone size: -
CDR3 length: 14
V gene: TRBV27
J gene: TRBJ2-7
CDR3 DNA: TGTGCCAGCAGCCCTGGACAGGGGGTCGGCGAGCAGTACTTC
CDR3 protein: CASSPGQGVGEQYF

D gene: -
clone size: -
CDR3 length: 13
V gene: TRBV30
J gene: TRBJ2-7
CDR3 DNA: TGTGCCTGGAGTGTCACAGGTGAGGGCGAGCAGTACTTC
CDR3 protein: CAWSVTGEGEQYF

D gene: TRBD2
clone size: -
CDR3 length: 15
V gene: TRBV7-8
J gene: TRBJ2-2
CDR3 DNA: TGTGCCAGCAATGGACTAGCGGCCAACACCGGGGAGCTGTTTTTT
CDR3 protein: CASNGLAANTGELFF

D gene: TRBD1
clone size: -
CDR3 length: 14
V gene: TRBV5-4
J gene: TRBJ2-7
CDR3 DNA: TGTGCCAGCAGCCCCCCGGACAGGTTCCACGAGCAGTACTTC
CDR3 protein: CASSPPDRFHEQYF

D gene: -
clone size: -
CDR3 length: 12
V gene: TRBV5-8
J gene: TRBJ2-1
CDR3 DNA: TGTGCCAGCAGCTGGGGCTACAATGAGCAGTTCTTC
CDR3 protein: CASSWGYNEQFF

D gene: TRBD2
clone size: -
CDR3 length: 17
V gene: TRBV4-3
J gene: TRBJ2-3
CDR3 DNA: TGCGCCAGCAGCCGCCTCGGGAGCGGGGAAGGCACAGATACGCAGTATTTT
CDR3 protein: CASSRLGSGEGTDTQYF

D gene: -
clone size: -
CDR3 length: 14
V gene: TRBV5-1
J gene: TRBJ2-3
CDR3 DNA: TGCGCCAGCAGCCACTTAGCGGACACAGATACGCAGTATTTT
CDR3 protein: CASSHLADTDTQYF

D gene: -
clone size: -
CDR3 length: 15
V gene: TRBV5-6
J gene: TRBJ2-7
CDR3 DNA: TGTGCCAGCACCCCCCGGCCCCCAATGGCCTACGAGCAGTACTTC
CDR3 protein: CASTPRPPMAYEQYF

D gene: TRBD1
clone size: -
CDR3 length: 15
V gene: TRBV7-2
J gene: TRBJ1-1
CDR3 DNA: TGTGCCAGCAGCGAAACTTATATCTACAGGGGCTTTGCTTTCTTT
CDR3 protein: CASSETYIYRGFAFF

D gene: -
clone size: -
CDR3 length: 14
V gene: TRBV30
J gene: TRBJ1-6
CDR3 DNA: TGTGCCTGTTTAGATCTAGGACCCAATTCACCCCTCCACTTT
CDR3 protein: CACLDLGPNSPLHF

D gene: -
clone size: -
CDR3 length: 14
V gene: TRBV19
J gene: TRBJ1-2
CDR3 DNA: TGTGCCAGTAGTGACACCGGGACACCGCTTGGCTACACCTTC
CDR3 protein: CASSDTGTPLGYTF

D gene: -
clone size: -
CDR3 length: 13
V gene: TRBV5-1
J gene: TRBJ1-1
CDR3 DNA: TGCGCCAGCAGATTAAACCCTCCCACTGAAGCTTTCTTT
CDR3 protein: CASRLNPPTEAFF

D gene: TRBD1
clone size: -
CDR3 length: 16
V gene: TRBV13
J gene: TRBJ1-1
CDR3 DNA: TGTGCCAGCAGCCCCCCAGACAGGGGGCTTAACACTGAAGCTTTCTTT
CDR3 protein: CASSPPDRGLNTEAFF

D gene: -
clone size: once
CDR3 length: 18
V gene: TRBV29-1
J gene: TRBJ2-6
CDR3 DNA: TGCAGCGTCGCAGGAGAAGGCAGGTACTACTCTGGGGCCAACGTCCTGACTTTC
CDR3 protein: CSVAGEGRYYSGANVLTF